The sequence of this TCR beta chain was determined in a study of blood T cell repertoires in COVID-19. Per germline, CDR1 MNHEY and CDR2 SVGAGI. V lost 10 bases, J lost 3 bases, and 3 bases stayed unmatched. The CDR3 is 13 amino acids. Clones were read by immunoSEQ multiplex PCR, and TCRdb kept only the in-frame ones, dropping some. The repertoire includes 70,000 or so clones, around 80% of them detected once, and around 13% sits in the top ten. The chain combines TRBV6-5 with TRBJ2-1; 10 positions match TRBD2. The source of this sequence is a man between 50 and 59 years old with COVID-19, enrolled during active disease. The sequenced sample consisted of peripheral blood. The CDR3 DNA is TGTGCCATTGGACTAGCGGACTACAATGAGCAGTTCTTC. This codes for CAIGLADYNEQFF.